The present entry profiles one T cell receptor beta chain with its context. The sample comes from a study of cytomegalovirus exposure and HLA in healthy donors. Despite likely unrecorded immune exposures, the donors were nominally healthy at the time of sampling. Germline CDR1 SNHLY, CDR2 FYNNEI. The ends lost 4 bases at V and 3 bases at J; junction bases unmatched: 1. There are 13 residues in the CDR3. The PCR ran on 60 Vbeta and 13 Jbeta primers. Sequencing used immunoSEQ multiplex PCR; TCRdb keeps in-frame clones, though not all of them. Of some 130,000 clones detected, about 74% appear once; the ten largest clones hold 2% to 2.5%.

Source material: PBMCs. The V call is TRBV2, the J call TRBJ1-2; TRBD1 matches at 8 bases. The sequence was collected from a man aged 25 to 40 in good health and CMV-seronegative. This CDR3 is CASSVQGDYGYTF. CDR3 in DNA: TGTGCCAGCAGTGTACAGGGGGACTATGGCTACACCTTC.